A selection of T cell receptor beta chains follows, all from one sample in a study of T cells after yellow fever vaccination. In TCRdb, the 5' RACE reads were re-called with MiXCR into one record per CDR3 protein. The data contain approximately 600,000 distinct CDR3 sequences, about 12% of them singletons. The material sequenced was PBMCs, taken on the day of the yellow fever booster vaccination. All receptors come from a man aged 30-40 years who received the YFV17D yellow fever vaccine. The CDR3 runs from the conserved cysteine through the conserved F or W. Fields, in order: V gene, clone size, D gene, J gene, CDR3 protein, CDR3 DNA. D genes are given only for firm matches. Part of the rows lack a size; the others show once, few, many or a class for expanded clones.

>TRBV20-1|few|.|TRBJ2-3
CSAFGDGTQYF
TGCAGTGCCTTTGGGGACGGAACGCAGTATTTT
>TRBV29-1|.|TRBD2|TRBJ2-1
CSVEGGLAGTYNEQFF
TGCAGCGTTGAGGGAGGACTAGCGGGTACCTACAATGAGCAGTTCTTC
>TRBV27|.|.|TRBJ2-1
CASWTPRGLYNEQFF
TGTGCCAGCTGGACACCGAGGGGTCTTTACAATGAGCAGTTCTTC
>TRBV20-1|.|TRBD1|TRBJ2-3
CSARVGQGTDTQYF
TGCAGTGCTAGAGTTGGACAGGGCACAGATACGCAGTATTTT
>TRBV6-1|few|.|TRBJ1-1
CASSGSGAVSEAFF
TGTGCCAGCAGCGGCTCGGGGGCGGTTTCTGAAGCTTTCTTT
>TRBV12-3/TRBV12-4|many|.|TRBJ2-7
CASSFRMMDYEQYF
TGTGCCAGCAGTTTTCGAATGATGGACTACGAGCAGTACTTC
>TRBV20-1|many|TRBD2|TRBJ2-7
CSSYRGLAGEQYF
TGCAGTTCCTACCGGGGACTAGCGGGAGAGCAGTACTTC
>TRBV20-1|few|TRBD2|TRBJ2-2
CSALPFGGRAGGELFF
TGCAGTGCTCTACCCTTTGGCGGGAGGGCCGGCGGGGAGCTGTTTTTT
>TRBV12-3/TRBV12-4|.|.|TRBJ2-7
CASSLEGALYEQYF
TGTGCCAGCAGTTTAGAAGGGGCTCTGTACGAGCAGTACTTC
>TRBV4-3|many|.|TRBJ1-1
CASSLTRGNTEAFF
TGCGCCAGCAGCCTCACAAGAGGGAACACTGAAGCTTTCTTT
>TRBV15|few|.|TRBJ1-5
CATSREPYSNQPQHF
TGTGCCACCAGCAGAGAGCCATATAGCAATCAGCCCCAGCATTTT
>TRBV20-1|few|.|TRBJ2-1
CSARAPEGSNEQFF
TGCAGTGCTAGAGCCCCAGAAGGGAGCAATGAGCAGTTCTTC
>TRBV3-1|.|TRBD2|TRBJ2-2
CASSHPLGSGTAGELFF
TGTGCCAGCAGCCACCCTCTAGGCAGCGGGACGGCCGGGGAGCTGTTTTTT
>TRBV12-3/TRBV12-4|few|.|TRBJ2-1
CASSSRGPRGEQFF
TGTGCCAGCAGTTCCCGGGGCCCCAGGGGTGAGCAGTTCTTC
>TRBV7-8|.|.|TRBJ2-2
CASSARNKQSDGGELFF
TGTGCCAGCAGCGCACGCAACAAACAGTCGGATGGAGGGGAGCTGTTTTTT
>TRBV15|many|.|TRBJ2-3
CATGTAGAPDTQYF
TGTGCCACAGGGACGGCAGGGGCCCCAGATACGCAGTATTTT
>TRBV2|few|TRBD2|TRBJ2-5
CASSEARLAGQETQYF
TGTGCCAGCAGTGAAGCGCGGCTAGCGGGGCAAGAGACCCAGTACTTC
>TRBV6-2/TRBV6-3|many|.|TRBJ2-1
CASSYSYGEQFF
TGTGCCAGCAGTTACTCGTATGGTGAGCAGTTCTTC
>TRBV5-1|.|TRBD1|TRBJ2-7
CASSSTGGTYEQYF
TGCGCCAGCAGCTCGACAGGGGGCACCTACGAGCAGTACTTC
>TRBV7-2|few|.|TRBJ2-1
CASSLVTYNEQFF
TGTGCCAGCAGCTTAGTCACCTACAATGAGCAGTTCTTC
>TRBV30|.|TRBD2|TRBJ2-1
CASKRGSVRGYNEQFF
TGTGCCTCTAAGCGGGGATCCGTCCGAGGGTACAATGAGCAGTTCTTC
>TRBV29-1|few|.|TRBJ2-7
CSVEAPSTYEQYF
TGCAGCGTTGAGGCTCCCTCTACCTACGAGCAGTACTTC
>TRBV20-1|.|TRBD2|TRBJ2-1
CSARGASGDNEQFF
TGCAGTGCTAGGGGGGCTAGCGGGGACAATGAGCAGTTCTTC
>TRBV20-1|many|TRBD1|TRBJ2-7
CSARKGQASYEQYF
TGCAGTGCTAGAAAAGGACAGGCTTCCTACGAGCAGTACTTC
>TRBV20-1|many|TRBD1|TRBJ2-7
CSASGANRGTYEQYF
TGCAGTGCTAGTGGTGCAAACAGGGGGACCTACGAGCAGTACTTC
>TRBV20-1|.|TRBD1|TRBJ1-5
CSARLRTGLLNQPQHF
TGCAGTGCTAGACTCCGGACAGGGTTGCTTAATCAGCCCCAGCATTTT
>TRBV29-1|.|.|TRBJ2-1
CISGDSFGQFF
TGCATCTCGGGAGACTCCTTTGGGCAGTTCTTC
>TRBV10-3|.|.|TRBJ2-1
CAISESGQGGNEQFF
TGTGCCATCAGTGAGTCAGGGCAGGGCGGGAATGAGCAGTTCTTC
>TRBV20-1|few|.|TRBJ2-1
CSAYGTLEGNEQFF
TGCAGTGCTTATGGCACTCTCGAGGGCAATGAGCAGTTCTTC
>TRBV14|.|TRBD1|TRBJ1-1
CASSQGGTDHTEAFF
TGTGCCAGCAGCCAAGGGGGGACAGACCACACTGAAGCTTTCTTT
>TRBV6-1|many|TRBD2|TRBJ2-1
CASTSEGGLVEQFF
TGTGCCAGCACCTCGGAAGGAGGACTAGTTGAGCAGTTCTTC
>TRBV7-9|.|.|TRBJ2-5
CASSLGRDQETQYF
TGTGCCAGCAGCTTAGGCCGGGACCAAGAGACCCAGTACTTC
>TRBV12-3/TRBV12-4|few|TRBD2|TRBJ2-4
CASSPRLAGVGIQYF
TGTGCCAGCTCGCCTAGACTAGCGGGAGTAGGGATTCAGTACTTC
>TRBV2|.|TRBD2|TRBJ2-1
CASSEWRLAGNEQFF
TGTGCCAGCAGTGAATGGCGCTTAGCGGGTAATGAGCAGTTCTTC
>TRBV5-1|.|TRBD2|TRBJ2-3
CASSSGTSKKDTQYF
TGCGCCAGCAGCTCCGGGACTAGCAAAAAAGATACGCAGTATTTT
>TRBV30|few|TRBD2|TRBJ2-1
CAWGGGVAGGIYNEQFF
TGTGCCTGGGGGGGTGGGGTAGCGGGAGGAATCTACAATGAGCAGTTCTTC
>TRBV6-2/TRBV6-3|few|TRBD1|TRBJ1-6
CASSYPTIGTGLNSPLHF
TGTGCCAGCAGTTACCCGACGATCGGGACAGGACTTAATTCACCCCTCCACTTT
>TRBV6-1|.|TRBD2|TRBJ2-1
CASRKAGGQFNEQFF
TGTGCCAGCAGGAAAGCGGGAGGGCAATTCAATGAGCAGTTCTTC
>TRBV5-1|.|.|TRBJ2-3
CASSLRDTDTQYF
TGCGCCAGCAGCCTCAGAGACACAGATACGCAGTATTTT